The 14 T cell receptor beta chains below were found in one sample sequenced in a study of cytomegalovirus exposure and HLA in healthy donors. Primers for the PCR totalled 60 Vbeta and 13 Jbeta. Profiled with immunoSEQ multiplex PCR; TCRdb holds only in-frame clones, not every one. The sample includes 100,000 to 150,000 clones, around 82% seen only once; the top ten take roughly 10%. The sample comprised PBMCs. The receptors come from a man aged 30-40 years in good health and CMV-seropositive.

This chain uses TRBV5-1 with TRBJ2-7, with D possibly TRBD2 on 7 matching bases. This CDR3 region has 13 residues. Trimming left V 2 bases short and J 4 bases short, with 10 bases between. CDR1 and CDR2 (germline): SGHRS, YFSETQ. The CDR3 protein is CASSFEGGYEQYF. The CDR3 bases are TGCGCCAGCAGCTTCGAGGGGGGGTACGAGCAGTACTTC.

The chain uses TRBV27 and TRBJ1-2, with D maybe TRBD1 (6 bases). This CDR3 has 13 residues. Trimming took off 6 bases at V and 4 bases at J, with 12 bases between the two ends. In germline, CDR1 is MNHEY, CDR2 SMNVEV (reference sequence). The CDR3 sequence: CASSGTTTYGYTF. The CDR3 nucleotides are TGTGCCAGCAGCGGGACAACAACCTATGGCTACACCTTC.

As DNA, the CDR3 is TGTGCCAGCAGTCCCAGAATGGGGGGGGGACAGCCCCAGCATTTT. Protein: CASSPRMGGGQPQHF. The V and J genes are TRBV27 and TRBJ1-5; D is perhaps TRBD1 (5 bases). Germline V gene sequence: CDR1 MNHEY, CDR2 SMNVEV (reference sequence). V lost 5 bases and J lost 7, with 18 bases in between. The CDR3 spans 15 residues.

The chain uses TRBV29-1 and TRBJ1-2; 8 bases are shared with TRBD1. Trimming cost V 1 base and J 3 bases; bases outside gene matches: 7. CDR1 is SQVTM, CDR2 ANQGSEA, per germline. This CDR3 is 15 amino acids long. This CDR3 reads CSVEVRQGADYGYTF. CDR3 sequence (DNA): TGCAGCGTTGAAGTGCGGCAGGGGGCTGACTATGGCTACACCTTC. The full variable domain, completed using reference TRBV29-1 and TRBJ1-2, is SAVISQKPSRDICQRGTSLTIQCQVDSQVTMMFWYRQQPGQSLTLIATANQGSEATYESGFVIDKFPISRPNLTFSTLTVSNMSPEDSSIYLCSVEVRQGADYGYTFGSGTRLTVV.

The rearrangement joins TRBV9 to TRBJ1-1; D possibly corresponds to TRBD1 (5 bases). Trimming removed 3 bases at V and 4 bases at J, with 13 bases between. CDR1 is SGDLS and CDR2 is YYNGEE in the germline V gene. This CDR3 spans 14 amino acids. This CDR3 reads CASSEPGGSTEAFF. The CDR3 DNA reads as TGTGCCAGCAGCGAGCCGGGGGGAAGCACTGAAGCTTTCTTT.

The chain couples TRBV4-3 to TRBJ1-2; D might be TRBD1 (5 bases). V lost 1 base and J 0 bases, leaving 12 bases between the germline ends. The CDR3 is made up of 16 amino acids. Per the germline V gene, CDR1 is LGHNA and CDR2 is YSLEER. The CDR3 spells CASSQVGGMANYGYTF. DNA for the CDR3: TGCGCCAGCAGCCAAGTCGGGGGAATGGCTAACTATGGCTACACCTTC.

The chain combines TRBV30 with TRBJ2-7, with D perhaps matching TRBD1 (6 bases). The V and J ends lost 0 bases and 5 bases respectively, with 17 bases between them. CDR3 length: 15 amino acids. CDR1 and CDR2 (germline): GTSNPN, SVGIG (reference sequence). CDR3 sequence: CAWSVPGRGFHEQYF. In nucleotides, the CDR3 is TGTGCCTGGAGTGTACCGGGCAGGGGTTTCCACGAGCAGTACTTC.

This clone was seen only a few times. This chain connects TRBV7-2 to TRBJ2-7; the D gene is possibly TRBD1 (7 bases). V lost 5 bases to trimming and J lost 2 bases, with 19 bases between them. CDR1 SGHTA and CDR2 FQGNSA come from the germline V gene. This CDR3 has 16 residues. This CDR3 reads CASSLPGGQSPYEQYF. The CDR3 DNA reads TGTGCCAGCAGCCTCCCCGGGGGACAGAGCCCCTACGAGCAGTACTTC.

The sample holds a few counts of this clone. This chain links TRBV28 with TRBJ2-6, with 7 bases fitting TRBD2. This CDR3 comprises 15 residues. The germline V gene encodes CDR1 MDHEN and CDR2 SYDVKM. The V gene end was trimmed by 6 bases and the J gene end by 0 bases; junction bases not matched to a gene: 2. CDR3 coding DNA: TGTGCCAGCAGCTGGGGGGGCTCTGGGGCCAACGTCCTGACTTTC. It translates to CASSWGGSGANVLTF.

This chain uses TRBV7-9 with TRBJ2-5; TRBD2 aligns across 7 bases. The V gene end was trimmed by 4 bases and the J gene end by 5 bases; junction bases not matched to a gene: 7. This CDR3 has 14 residues. Germline assignment: CDR1 SEHNR and CDR2 FQNEAQ (reference sequence). CDR3 region: CASSSTGGGETQYF. The CDR3 nucleotides are TGTGCCAGCAGCTCCACGGGAGGCGGGGAGACCCAGTACTTC. Supplemented by reference TRBV7-9 and TRBJ2-5, the full variable domain reads DTGVSQNPRHKITKRGQNVTFRCDPISEHNRLYWYRQTLGQGPEFLTYFQNEAQLEKSRLLSDRFSAERPKGSFSTLEIQRTEQGDSAMYLCASSSTGGGETQYFGPGTRLLVL.

This clone was observed a single time. The rearrangement links TRBV7-2 to TRBJ1-2; TRBD1 agrees at 11 bases. The V and J ends lost 5 bases and 4 bases, in that order; junction bases with no gene match: 6. From germline, CDR1 is SGHTA and CDR2 FQGNSA. This CDR3 is built from 15 residues. Written as DNA, the CDR3 is TGTGCCAGCAGCCCCGGGACAGGGGGACTCTATGGCTACACCTTC. Protein product: CASSPGTGGLYGYTF.

The V gene is TRBV18, the J gene TRBJ1-2; 8 bases fit TRBD1. The CDR3 has 13 amino acids. Germline V gene sequence: CDR1 KGHSH, CDR2 LQKENI. V shed 3 bases and J 4 bases; nucleotides not matched to a gene: 1. The chain's CDR3 is CASSPGQAYGYTF. The CDR3 DNA is TGTGCCAGCTCACCGGGACAGGCCTATGGCTACACCTTC.

The genes are TRBV28 and TRBJ2-3; 13 bases match TRBD2. CDR1 and CDR2 (germline): MDHEN, SYDVKM. The J segment lost 4 bases and the V segment lost 5 bases, leaving 3 bases of the junction unmatched. The CDR3 length is 15 residues. The CDR3 reads CASSGLAGEADTQYF. DNA for the CDR3: TGTGCCAGCAGTGGACTAGCGGGAGAGGCAGATACGCAGTATTTT. The complete variable domain, with remaining parts taken from reference TRBV28 and TRBJ2-3, reads DVKVTQSSRYLVKRTGEKVFLECVQDMDHENMFWYRQDPGLGLRLIYFSYDVKMKEKGDIPEGYSVSREKKERFSLILESASTNQTSMYLCASSGLAGEADTQYFGPGTRLTVL.

This sequence joins TRBV6-4 and TRBJ2-1, with 8 bases aligning to TRBD2. CDR3 length: 15 residues. Germline CDR1 is MRHNA and CDR2 is SNTAGT. V lost 5 bases to trimming and J lost 4 bases; unmatched junction nucleotides: 7. CDR3 coding DNA: TGTGCCAGCAGTCTAAGCGGGAGTAATTACAATGAGCAGTTCTTC. This gives the protein CASSLSGSNYNEQFF.